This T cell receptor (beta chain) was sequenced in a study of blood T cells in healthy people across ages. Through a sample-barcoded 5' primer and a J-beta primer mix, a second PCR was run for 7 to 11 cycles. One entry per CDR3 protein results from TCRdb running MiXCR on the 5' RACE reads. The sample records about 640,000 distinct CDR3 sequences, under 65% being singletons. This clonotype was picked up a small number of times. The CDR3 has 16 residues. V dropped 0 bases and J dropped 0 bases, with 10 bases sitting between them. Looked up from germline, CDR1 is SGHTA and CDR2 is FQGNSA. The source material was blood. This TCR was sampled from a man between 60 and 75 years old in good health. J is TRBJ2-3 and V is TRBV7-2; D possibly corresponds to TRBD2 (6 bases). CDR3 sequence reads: CASSLAGLRSTDTQYF. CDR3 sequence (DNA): TGTGCCAGCAGCTTAGCGGGACTGCGCAGCACAGATACGCAGTATTTT. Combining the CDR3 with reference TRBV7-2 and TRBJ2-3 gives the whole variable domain GAGVSQSPSNKVTEKGKDVELRCDPISGHTALYWYRQSLGQGLEFLIYFQGNSAPDKSGLPSDRFSAERTGGSVSTLTIQRTQQEDSAVYLCASSLAGLRSTDTQYFGPGTRLTVL.